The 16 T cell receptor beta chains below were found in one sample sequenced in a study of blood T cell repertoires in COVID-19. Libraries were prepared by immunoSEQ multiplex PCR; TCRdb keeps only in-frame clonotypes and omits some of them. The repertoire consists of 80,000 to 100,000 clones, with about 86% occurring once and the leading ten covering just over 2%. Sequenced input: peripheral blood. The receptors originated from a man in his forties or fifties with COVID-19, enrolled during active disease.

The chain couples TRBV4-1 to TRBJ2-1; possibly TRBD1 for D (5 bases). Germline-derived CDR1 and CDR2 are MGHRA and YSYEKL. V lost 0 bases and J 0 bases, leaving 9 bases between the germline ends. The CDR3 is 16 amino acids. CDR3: CASSQDTGSSYNEQFF. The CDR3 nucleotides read TGCGCCAGCAGCCAAGATACAGGCAGCTCCTACAATGAGCAGTTCTTC.

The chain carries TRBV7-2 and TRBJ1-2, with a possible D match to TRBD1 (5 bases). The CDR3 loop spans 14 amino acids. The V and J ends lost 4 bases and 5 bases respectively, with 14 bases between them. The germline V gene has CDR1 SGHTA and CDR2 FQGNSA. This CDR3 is CASSSGWGGYGYTF. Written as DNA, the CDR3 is TGTGCCAGCAGCTCAGGGTGGGGTGGGTATGGCTACACCTTC.

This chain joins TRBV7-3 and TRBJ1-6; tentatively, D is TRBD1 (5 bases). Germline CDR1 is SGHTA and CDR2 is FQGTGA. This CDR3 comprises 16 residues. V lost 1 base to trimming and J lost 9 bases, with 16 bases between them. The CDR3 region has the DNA TGTGCCAGCAGCTTAATTGGGGCCGGGGGAGGTTCACCCCTCCACTTT. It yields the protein CASSLIGAGGGSPLHF.

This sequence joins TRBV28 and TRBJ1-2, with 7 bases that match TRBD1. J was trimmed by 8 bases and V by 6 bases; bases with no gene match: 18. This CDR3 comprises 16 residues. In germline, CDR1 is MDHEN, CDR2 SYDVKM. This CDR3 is CASSPPGTGESYGYTF. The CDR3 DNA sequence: TGTGCCAGCAGCCCACCCGGAACAGGGGAGAGTTACGGCTACACCTTC.

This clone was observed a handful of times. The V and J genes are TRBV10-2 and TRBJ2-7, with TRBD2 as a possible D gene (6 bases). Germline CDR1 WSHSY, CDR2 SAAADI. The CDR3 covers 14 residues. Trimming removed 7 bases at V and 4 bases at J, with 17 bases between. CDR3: CASTPEGRLYEQYF. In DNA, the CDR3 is TGCGCCAGCACCCCCGAGGGGAGGCTATACGAGCAGTACTTC.

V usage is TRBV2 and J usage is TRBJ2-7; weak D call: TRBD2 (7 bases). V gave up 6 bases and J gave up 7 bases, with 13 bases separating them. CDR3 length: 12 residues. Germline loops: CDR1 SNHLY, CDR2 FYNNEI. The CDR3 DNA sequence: TGTGCCAGCAGCGGGGGGCGCTGGGAGCAGTACTTC. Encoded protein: CASSGGRWEQYF.

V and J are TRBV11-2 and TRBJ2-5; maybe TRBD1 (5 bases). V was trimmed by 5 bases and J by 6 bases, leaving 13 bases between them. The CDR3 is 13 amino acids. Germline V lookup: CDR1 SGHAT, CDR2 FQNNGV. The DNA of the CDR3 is TGTGCCAGCAGCCGCACCAGGGCGCAGACCCAGTACTTC. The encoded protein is CASSRTRAQTQYF.

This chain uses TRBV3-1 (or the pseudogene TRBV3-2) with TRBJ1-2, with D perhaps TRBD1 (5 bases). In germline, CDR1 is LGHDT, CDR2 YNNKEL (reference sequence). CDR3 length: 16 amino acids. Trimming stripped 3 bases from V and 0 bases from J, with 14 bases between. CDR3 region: CASSHYGGDSNYGYTF. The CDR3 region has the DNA TGTGCCAGCAGCCACTATGGGGGGGACTCTAACTATGGCTACACCTTC.

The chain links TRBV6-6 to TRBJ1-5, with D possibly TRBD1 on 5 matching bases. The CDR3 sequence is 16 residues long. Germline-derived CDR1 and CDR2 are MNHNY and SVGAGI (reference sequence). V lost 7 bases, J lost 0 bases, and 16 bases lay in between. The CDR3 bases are TGTGCCAGCACCCGGCGGGGGGGGGATAGCAATCAGCCCCAGCATTTT. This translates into CASTRRGGDSNQPQHF.

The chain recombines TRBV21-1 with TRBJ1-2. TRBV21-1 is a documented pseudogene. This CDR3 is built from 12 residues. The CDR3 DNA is TGTGCCAGCAGCACGCCGCTTAAGCGCTACACCTTC. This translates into CASSTPLKRYTF.

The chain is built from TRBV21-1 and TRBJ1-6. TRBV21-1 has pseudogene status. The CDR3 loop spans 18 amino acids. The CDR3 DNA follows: TGTGCCAGCCCGAGGGTGTTCACCGGGGTCTCCTATAATTCACCCCTCCACTTT. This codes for CASPRVFTGVSYNSPLHF.

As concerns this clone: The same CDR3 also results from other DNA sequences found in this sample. The CDR3 DNA is TGCAGCGTAGACAGGGGGAATGAGCAGTTCTTC. Amino acid sequence: CSVDRGNEQFF. The V call is TRBV29-1, the J call TRBJ2-1; 9 bases are a match to TRBD1. CDR3 size: 11 residues. V trimming: 6 bases; J trimming: 7 bases; junction bases outside the gene matches: 1. Germline V gene lookup returns CDR1 SQVTM and CDR2 ANQGSEA.

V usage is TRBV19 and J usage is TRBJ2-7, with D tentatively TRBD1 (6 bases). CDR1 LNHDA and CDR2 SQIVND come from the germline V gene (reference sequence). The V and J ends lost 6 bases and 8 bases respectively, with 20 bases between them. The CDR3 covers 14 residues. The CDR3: CASSRSNRASQQYF. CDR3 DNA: TGTGCCAGTAGCCGATCTAACAGGGCGTCACAGCAGTACTTC.

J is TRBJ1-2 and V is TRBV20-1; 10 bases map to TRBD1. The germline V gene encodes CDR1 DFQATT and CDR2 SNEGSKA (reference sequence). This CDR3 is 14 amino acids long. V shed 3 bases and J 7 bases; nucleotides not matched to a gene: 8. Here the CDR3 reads CSASDRTGGGGYTF. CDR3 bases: TGCAGTGCTAGTGACCGGACAGGGGGAGGTGGCTACACCTTC.

The CDR3: CASSQEAVTGNTIYF. The CDR3 DNA follows: TGCGCCAGCAGCCAAGAGGCGGTCACCGGAAACACCATATATTTT. J is TRBJ1-3 and V is TRBV4-1; D remains unclear. The length of the CDR3 is 15 residues. The V and J ends lost 0 bases and 4 bases respectively, with 10 bases between them. The germline gives CDR1 MGHRA, CDR2 YSYEKL.

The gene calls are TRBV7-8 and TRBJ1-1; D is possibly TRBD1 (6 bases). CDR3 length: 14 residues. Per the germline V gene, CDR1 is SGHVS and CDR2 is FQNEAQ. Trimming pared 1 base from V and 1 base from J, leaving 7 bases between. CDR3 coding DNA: TGTGCCAGCAGCTTAGGGGACAAGAACACTGAAGCTTTCTTT. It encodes CASSLGDKNTEAFF.